The present TCR beta chain was sequenced within a study of T cell responses to AZD1222 COVID-19 vaccine. Turning to this clone: Its antigen is currently unknown.

Using immunoSEQ multiplex PCR, the repertoire was profiled, and TCRdb retains in-frame clones only, with some absent. The sample lists approximately 160,000 clones, approximately 86% occurring once. CDR1 is SGDLS and CDR2 is YYNGEE in the germline V gene. The V and J ends lost 0 bases and 3 bases, in that order; junction bases with no gene match: 9. The CDR3 consists of 17 residues. Study-level results: A reported finding is that nearly half of spike-specific TCRs target unmutated variant regions. Rises in breadth and depth of Spike-specific TCRs came after two AZD1222 doses.

This TCR derives from an adult in good health. The specimen was peripheral blood, collected on day 0 of AZD1222 vaccination. The rearrangement uses TRBV9 and TRBJ2-7; 10 bases fit TRBD2. CDR3 nucleotides: TGTGCCAGCAGCGTAGGGGCTAGCGGGAGAGTACGCTACGAGCAGTACTTC. Amino acid sequence: CASSVGASGRVRYEQYF.